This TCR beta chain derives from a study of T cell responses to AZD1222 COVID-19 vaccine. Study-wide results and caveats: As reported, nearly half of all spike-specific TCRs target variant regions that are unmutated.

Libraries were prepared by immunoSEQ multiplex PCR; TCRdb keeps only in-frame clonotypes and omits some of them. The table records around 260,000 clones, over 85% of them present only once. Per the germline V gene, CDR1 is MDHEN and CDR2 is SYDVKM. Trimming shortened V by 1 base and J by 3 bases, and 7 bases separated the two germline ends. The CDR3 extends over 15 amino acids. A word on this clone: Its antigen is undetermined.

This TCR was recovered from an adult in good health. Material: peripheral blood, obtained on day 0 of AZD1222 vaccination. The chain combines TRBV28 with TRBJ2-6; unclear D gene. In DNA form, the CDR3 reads TGTGCCAGCAGTTTATCGGGCAATGGGGCCAACGTCCTGACTTTC. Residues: CASSLSGNGANVLTF.